This T cell receptor beta chain was documented in a study of Graves' ophthalmopathy and Graves' hyperthyroidism. Points from the study as a whole: In blood appeared most of the expanded thyroid clonotypes whose frequency exceeded 0.001.

Amplified material comprised TCR beta CDR3 regions derived from RNA transcripts. The library came from an HTBI-primed first-round RT-PCR and a second-round multiplex PCR. TCRdb re-called the multiplex PCR reads through MiXCR, storing one row per CDR3 protein. The sample has a few hundred thousand distinct CDR3 sequences, about 21% seen once. Trimming stripped 6 bases from V and 2 bases from J, with 14 bases between. The CDR3 is made up of 15 amino acids. The authors defined stable hyperthyroidism as no ophthalmopathy within 18 months of follow-up. Hyperthyroidism patients, aged 18 to 65, were newly diagnosed, under 2 months' duration. Additional autoimmune diseases, uncontrolled infections, pregnancy or lactation disqualified patients. Turning to this clonotype: Antigen: not known.

The source material was peripheral blood. This chain uses TRBV12-3 or TRBV12-4 with TRBJ1-5; maybe TRBD1 (6 bases). The source of this sequence is a woman under 30 with stable Graves' hyperthyroidism. The chain's CDR3 is CASRFSGARNQPQHF. For the CDR3, the DNA is TGTGCCAGCAGATTCTCGGGGGCACGCAATCAGCCCCAGCATTTT.